These 23 T cell receptor beta chains share one sample of origin, sequenced in a study of blood T cell repertoires in COVID-19 (dated by TCRdb to 2018 to 2020). The receptor library was made with the immunoSEQ multiplex PCR assay. The table was pulled from immuneACCESS by TCRdb, which kept in-frame rearrangements only. Such tables lose some clones; where checked, under half of the loss comes from unresolved V genes, and the rest has no known cause. For this sample there are about 200,000 clones; around 91% appear just once. In total, the top ten clones hold 4% to 5.5% of the sample. The source material was peripheral blood. The source is a middle-aged woman with acute or convalescent COVID-19.

The chain recombines TRBV19 with TRBJ1-4; no reliable D call. Trimming shortened V by 4 bases and J by 8 bases, and 8 bases separated the two germline ends. This CDR3 is 12 amino acids long. Germline V CDR1 and CDR2: LNHDA, SQIVND (reference sequence). This CDR3 reads CASSNWAEKLFF. The CDR3 DNA is TGTGCCAGTAGTAATTGGGCAGAAAAACTGTTTTTT.

The rearrangement joins TRBV3-1 (or the pseudogene TRBV3-2) to TRBJ1-1; tentatively, D is TRBD1 (5 bases). The V and J ends lost 1 base and 1 base respectively, with 7 bases between them. The germline V gene has CDR1 LGHDT and CDR2 YNNKEL (reference sequence). The CDR3 has 14 residues. The CDR3 DNA reads TGTGCCAGCAGCCAAGCGGGGGGGAACACTGAAGCTTTCTTT. Protein: CASSQAGGNTEAFF.

This clone was detected only once. CDR3 amino acids: CASSEFGPTRDYTF. The CDR3 DNA is TGTGCCAGCAGTGAATTTGGCCCCACCAGGGACTACACCTTC. This sequence joins TRBV6-1 and TRBJ1-2; D is possibly TRBD1 (5 bases). Trimming took off 2 bases at V and 10 bases at J, with 17 bases between the two ends. The V gene's germline CDR1 is MNHNS and CDR2 SASEGT. The CDR3 covers 14 residues.

The chain joins TRBV5-1 to TRBJ1-6; D might be TRBD1 (5 bases). Looked up from germline, CDR1 is SGHRS and CDR2 is YFSETQ. The V and J ends lost 2 bases and 10 bases respectively, with 13 bases between them. The CDR3 consists of 14 residues. The CDR3 DNA follows: TGCGCCAGCAGCTTTGGGGACGGGGGATCACCCCTCCACTTT. Its protein product is CASSFGDGGSPLHF. The full variable domain, in which reference TRBV5-1 and TRBJ1-6 provide the parts outside the CDR3, is KAGVTQTPRYLIKTRGQQVTLSCSPISGHRSVSWYQQTPGQGLQFLFEYFSETQRNKGNFPGRFSGRQFSNSRSEMNVSTLELGDSALYLCASSFGDGGSPLHFGNGTRLTVT.

In this sample, this clone turned up once. The chain has TRBV7-8 and TRBJ1-1, with D unclear. Germline CDR1 and CDR2: SGHVS and FQNEAQ. Deletions cut 3 bases from V and 1 base from J, with 12 bases between. CDR3 length equals 15 residues. The CDR3 nucleotides are TGTGCCAGCAGCTTGTCCCGGGGAGGGAACACTGAAGCTTTCTTT. Amino acids: CASSLSRGGNTEAFF.

Points on this clone: Other DNA sequences in the sample encode the same CDR3. This chain uses TRBV10-1 with TRBJ1-1; TRBD1 is a possible D gene (5 bases). The CDR3 totals 14 residues. CDR1 is WNHNN and CDR2 is SYGVQD in the germline V gene (reference sequence). Trimming left V 0 bases short and J 1 base short, with 6 bases between. CDR3 in DNA: TGCGCCAGCAGTGAGTCCACAGGGAACACTGAAGCTTTCTTT. Protein: CASSESTGNTEAFF.

V usage is TRBV7-6 and J usage is TRBJ1-2; D might be TRBD1 (5 bases). This CDR3 region has 15 residues. Trimming took off 1 base at V and 3 bases at J, with 12 bases between the two ends. Germline CDR1 and CDR2: SGHVS and FNYEAQ. CDR3: CASSLGGRVDYGYTF. CDR3 DNA sequence: TGTGCCAGCAGCTTAGGTGGCAGGGTGGACTATGGCTACACCTTC.

The rearrangement uses TRBV2 and TRBJ2-3; 9 positions match TRBD2. Germline CDR1 reads SNHLY; CDR2 reads FYNNEI. V shed 5 bases, J shed 7 bases, and the junction held 10 bases outside the gene matches. This CDR3 comprises 15 residues. The CDR3 loop reads CASSFGGGALHTQYF. The CDR3 nucleotides are TGTGCCAGCAGTTTCGGCGGGGGGGCCCTCCATACGCAGTATTTT.

As DNA, the CDR3 is TGTGCCAGCAGCTTAGAAGGGGATGGCGCAACTGAAGCTTTCTTT. It translates to CASSLEGDGATEAFF. The chain recombines TRBV11-2 with TRBJ1-1; a weak D match, TRBD1 (5 bases). This CDR3 contains 15 residues. Germline CDR1 and CDR2: SGHAT and FQNNGV. V was cut by 0 bases and J by 5 bases, with 13 bases left in between.

The chain uses TRBV5-1 and TRBJ2-3; a possible D gene is TRBD2 (5 bases). Germline assignment: CDR1 SGHRS and CDR2 YFSETQ. Trimming removed 0 bases at V and 7 bases at J, with 6 bases between. This CDR3 region has 12 residues. CDR3 loop: CASSLAGNTQYF. The CDR3 DNA reads TGCGCCAGCAGCTTGGCGGGGAATACGCAGTATTTT.

This chain connects TRBV19 to TRBJ1-5, with 8 positions matching TRBD1. Germline V gene sequence: CDR1 LNHDA, CDR2 SQIVND (reference sequence). Trimming removed 3 bases from V and 4 bases from J; junction bases left unmatched: 5. The length of the CDR3 is 15 residues. CDR3 loop: CASSMRDRRNQPQHF. The DNA of the CDR3 is TGTGCCAGTAGTATGAGGGACAGGCGGAATCAGCCCCAGCATTTT.

V gene TRBV20-1 combines with J gene TRBJ1-6, with D hard to call. Trimming left V 3 bases short and J 8 bases short, with 8 bases between. The germline CDR1 and CDR2 sequences are DFQATT and SNEGSKA (reference sequence). The CDR3 spans 12 residues. For the CDR3, the DNA is TGCAGTGCTAGTAACGGGGATTCACCCCTCCACTTT. Its protein is CSASNGDSPLHF.

The J gene is TRBJ1-3, the V gene TRBV11-2, with D possibly being TRBD1 (6 bases). The CDR3 has 18 amino acids. V was shortened by 6 bases and J by 4 bases, with 25 bases between the two germline ends. Germline V CDR1 and CDR2: SGHAT, FQNNGV. The CDR3 coding sequence is TGTGCCAGCAGGCGCCTGAGGACAGACGCGTCGATCGGAAACACCATATATTTT. This encodes CASRRLRTDASIGNTIYF.

The chain combines TRBV30 with TRBJ2-3; D is unclear. This CDR3 spans 14 amino acids. Germline CDR1 and CDR2: GTSNPN and SVGIG (reference sequence). V was cut by 2 bases and J by 3 bases, with 12 bases left in between. Written as DNA, the CDR3 is TGTGCCTGGAGTCGGGTTTCCGCGACAGATACGCAGTATTTT. As protein: CAWSRVSATDTQYF.

J is TRBJ2-3 and V is TRBV5-1, with D possibly being TRBD2 (6 bases). The V gene's germline CDR1 is SGHRS and CDR2 YFSETQ. Trimming pared 5 bases from V and 3 bases from J, leaving 16 bases between. The CDR3 length is 15 residues. CDR3 DNA: TGCGCCAGCAGTACCGGGGTGGAGGGTACAGATACGCAGTATTTT. Its protein product is CASSTGVEGTDTQYF.

The chain recombines TRBV19 with TRBJ2-1; 9 nucleotides agree with TRBD1. The length of the CDR3 is 15 residues. The germline V gene has CDR1 LNHDA and CDR2 SQIVND (reference sequence). J gave up 8 bases and V 5 bases, and 10 bases lay outside the gene matches. The DNA of the CDR3 is TGTGCCAGTAGTTCCACCGGGACAGGGCCGCATGAGCAGTTCTTC. Amino acid sequence: CASSSTGTGPHEQFF. The full variable domain, in which reference TRBV19 and TRBJ2-1 provide the parts outside the CDR3, is DGGITQSPKYLFRKEGQNVTLSCEQNLNHDAMYWYRQDPGQGLRLIYYSQIVNDFQKGDIAEGYSVSREKKESFPLTVTSAQKNPTAFYLCASSSTGTGPHEQFFGPGTRLTVL.

This clone was counted many times. The CDR3 loop is CASRPPASGTEAFF. CDR3 nucleotide sequence: TGTGCCAGCAGGCCCCCGGCGTCAGGCACTGAAGCTTTCTTT. The gene calls are TRBV6-5 and TRBJ1-1; no definite D call. V gave up 6 bases and J gave up 4 bases, with 15 bases separating them. This CDR3 is built from 14 residues. Germline V CDR1 and CDR2: MNHEY, SVGAGI.

A single count supports this clone. V and J are TRBV6-5 and TRBJ1-2; D is unclear. The CDR3 consists of 14 residues. V was shortened by 5 bases and J by 0 bases, with 10 bases between the two germline ends. From germline, CDR1 is MNHEY and CDR2 SVGAGI. The DNA for the CDR3 is TGTGCCAGCAGTCTCCCCGGAGCTAACTATGGCTACACCTTC. Translated: CASSLPGANYGYTF.

The chain links TRBV29-1 to TRBJ1-1; the D gene is possibly TRBD1 (5 bases). Germline V CDR1 and CDR2: SQVTM, ANQGSEA. The CDR3 covers 11 residues. The DNA for the CDR3 is TGCGGCACCGGGGGGGGGTTACAAGCTTTCTTT. It is translated as CGTGGGLQAFF. Using reference TRBV29-1 and TRBJ1-1 for the parts outside the CDR3, the full variable domain is SAVISQKPSRDICQRGTSLTIQCQVDSQVTMMFWYRQQPGQSLTLIATANQGSEATYESGFVIDKFPISRPNLTFSTLTVSNMSPEDSSIYLCGTGGGLQAFFGQGTRLTVV.

The V gene is TRBV6-2 or TRBV6-3, the J gene TRBJ2-3, with 7 nucleotides matching TRBD1. The V gene's germline CDR1 is MNHEY and CDR2 SVGEGT. J lost 2 bases, V lost 8 bases, and 10 bases had no gene match. The CDR3 is 15 amino acids. CDR3 amino acids: CASCSKGALTDTQYF. DNA of the CDR3: TGTGCCAGCTGTTCCAAGGGGGCTCTCACAGATACGCAGTATTTT.

This clone was seen only once. The V call is TRBV24-1, the J call TRBJ2-3; perhaps TRBD1 as D (5 bases). This CDR3 has 14 amino acids. V lost 6 bases, J lost 1 base, and 10 bases lay in between. Germline V lookup: CDR1 KGHDR, CDR2 SFDVKD. The CDR3 DNA reads TGTGCCACCAGTTCCAAAGGGGGCACAGATACGCAGTATTTT. The encoded protein is CATSSKGGTDTQYF.

V and J are TRBV7-7 and TRBJ2-2; the D is unclear. V was shortened by 0 bases and J by 3 bases, with 5 bases between the two germline ends. The germline gives CDR1 SSHAT, CDR2 FNYEAQ (reference sequence). The CDR3 contains 14 residues. CDR3 sequence: CASSLALDTGELFF. The CDR3 bases are TGTGCCAGCAGCTTAGCGTTAGACACCGGGGAGCTGTTTTTT.

J is TRBJ1-2 and V is TRBV7-9, with 8 bases lining up with TRBD1. The CDR3 sequence is 14 residues long. J was trimmed by 2 bases and V by 4 bases; bases with no gene match: 3. Germline V lookup: CDR1 SEHNR, CDR2 FQNEAQ (reference sequence). CDR3 amino acids: CASSSRTGNYGYTF. The CDR3 DNA follows: TGTGCCAGCAGCTCACGGACAGGGAACTATGGCTACACCTTC.